The clone carrying this TCR beta chain was picked up one time. This sample is part of a study of blood T cell repertoires in COVID-19. In the original analysis: Counts of nucleated cells, estimated from reference gene primer amplification, were obtained. Measured with immunoSEQ multiplex PCR; TCRdb has only the in-frame clones, and not every one. V, J and clone size derive from that table, while D and trimming were established from the DNA sequence. The data show more than 200,000 clones, roughly 88% seen once. The germline V gene has CDR1 SGHRS and CDR2 YFSETQ. Germline trimming cut 4 bases from V and 0 bases from J; bases unmatched to any gene: 10. This CDR3 comprises 18 residues. The Seattle patients joined while their infection was active and were tracked longitudinally afterward.

This receptor was obtained from a woman under 40 with COVID-19, enrolled during active disease. The sequenced material came from peripheral blood. The V and J genes are TRBV5-1 and TRBJ2-1, with 10 bases matching TRBD1. The CDR3 is CASSPGTGAAISYNEQFF. The DNA of the CDR3 is TGCGCCAGCAGCCCTGGGACAGGGGCCGCCATCTCCTACAATGAGCAGTTCTTC. Together with reference TRBV5-1 and TRBJ2-1, the CDR3 gives the full variable domain: KAGVTQTPRYLIKTRGQQVTLSCSPISGHRSVSWYQQTPGQGLQFLFEYFSETQRNKGNFPGRFSGRQFSNSRSEMNVSTLELGDSALYLCASSPGTGAAISYNEQFFGPGTRLTVL.